This TCR beta chain is drawn from a study of vaccination effects on CD4 cells after COVID-19. Turning to the study itself: Post-vaccine specimens were collected at a median of 72 days following the second dose.

Profiled with immunoSEQ multiplex PCR; TCRdb holds only in-frame clones, not every one. The table has tens of thousands of clones, 78% seen once. Using viral peptide pools, the ViraFEST assay grew out antigen-specific CD4+ T cells prior to sequencing. Once cultured for nine to ten days, the cells underwent separation to obtain CD4+ T cells. Vaccine administered to participants consisted of two doses of either BNT162b2 or mRNA-1273. Note on this clone: The antigen is unknown.

The TCR originated in a human donor who received a COVID-19 vaccine. Source: CD4+ T cells from PBMCs cultured with HCoV-OC43 spike peptides, taken after COVID-19 vaccination. Subset specified: HCoV-OC43 spike overlapping peptide pool stimulation.

The CDR3 is CASSRTGIQETQYF. For the CDR3, the DNA is TGTGCCAGCAGCCGCACAGGAATTCAAGAGACCCAGTACTTC. The rearrangement uses TRBV11-2 and TRBJ2-5, with D possibly TRBD1 on 5 matching bases. The CDR3 is made up of 14 amino acids. Germline V gives CDR1 SGHAT, CDR2 FQNNGV. V was clipped by 5 bases and J by 2 bases, with 12 bases between them. Together with reference TRBV11-2 and TRBJ2-5, the CDR3 gives the full variable domain: EAGVAQSPRYKIIEKRQSVAFWCNPISGHATLYWYQQILGQGPKLLIQFQNNGVVDDSQLPKDRFSAERLKGVDSTLKIQPAKLEDSAVYLCASSRTGIQETQYFGPGTRLLVL.